This T cell receptor (beta chain) was observed in a study of Ad26.COV2.S vaccination and SARS-CoV-2 variants. Study-level background: Donor participated within the Ad26.COV2.S arm of the COV1001 trial. By the intramuscular route, Ad26.COV2.S was given once, or twice 56 days apart.

Study-level points and caveats: From the TCR breadth and depth analyses, total T cell responses may have been underestimated.

Some clones are missing from TCRdb's copy, which holds only in-frame ones; the method was immunoSEQ multiplex PCR. The table lists about 410,000 clones, about 88% of them singletons, with roughly 3.5% in the top ten. A remark on this clone: Its antigen is still unknown.

Treatment meaning: roughly 18 received Ad26.COV2.S at low or high dose, single or two shots; several received placebo; per-sample allocation not given. Specimen acquisition occurred on day 63 following the initial vaccine or placebo injection. CDR3 length equals 13 residues. V gave up 7 bases and J gave up 4 bases; unmatched junction bases: 9. CDR1 is SQVTM and CDR2 is ANQGSEA in the germline V gene. The chain is built from TRBV29-1 and TRBJ2-5; TRBD1 aligns across 7 bases. The sample was peripheral blood, taken in a trial of Ad26.COV2.S vaccine versus placebo. This clonotype was obtained from a person aged 18 to 65 who received the Ad26.COV2.S COVID-19 vaccine or a placebo. The chain's CDR3 is CSALRAGGETQYF. In nucleotides, the CDR3 is TGCAGCGCCCTTCGGGCAGGGGGAGAGACCCAGTACTTC.